These 24 T cell receptor beta chains were all obtained from the same sample, sequenced in a study of blood T cells in healthy people across ages. Using a J-beta primer mix together with a sample-barcoded 5' primer, a second PCR was run for roughly 6 to 12 cycles. TCRdb reanalysed the 5' RACE reads using MiXCR and keeps one entry per CDR3 protein. The table lists about 1.5 million distinct CDR3 sequences, approximately 43% of them singletons, with about 3.8% in the top ten. Sequences were obtained from blood. These receptors all stem from a woman between 18 and 29 years old in good health.

V gene TRBV25-1 combines with J gene TRBJ2-1, with D perhaps matching TRBD2 (5 bases). The CDR3 is 11 residues long. Deletions cut 9 bases from V and 9 bases from J, with 12 bases between. Germline V gene data show CDR1 as MGHDK and CDR2 as SYGVNS. CDR3 bases: TGTGCCAGTCGGGGTACGGCTGAGCAGTTCTTC. Translated: CASRGTAEQFF.

The chain recombines TRBV3-1 with TRBJ2-1, with a tentative D call TRBD2 (6 bases). V was pared by 4 bases and J by 9 bases, with 10 bases between. This CDR3 spans 12 amino acids. Germline CDR1 and CDR2: LGHDT and YNNKEL (reference sequence). This chain's CDR3 is CASSLRRAEQFF. DNA of the CDR3: TGTGCCAGCAGCCTTCGGAGGGCTGAGCAGTTCTTC.

The chain is built from TRBV4-3 and TRBJ2-7; TRBD1 matches at 7 bases. CDR1 and CDR2 (germline): LGHNA, YSLEER. The CDR3 has 14 residues. V was clipped by 4 bases and J by 4 bases; unmatched bases: 7. The CDR3 region is CASSPPDRAYEQYF. In nucleotides, the CDR3 is TGCGCCAGCAGCCCCCCTGACAGGGCTTACGAGCAGTACTTC.

The chain has TRBV7-8 and TRBJ1-1; no firm D call. Trimming removed 5 bases from V and 0 bases from J, with 19 bases in between. Germline values: CDR1 SGHVS, CDR2 FQNEAQ. CDR3 length equals 17 residues. CDR3 sequence reads: CASSPPRAHGMNTEAFF. The CDR3 coding sequence is TGTGCCAGCAGCCCCCCCCGTGCCCACGGGATGAACACTGAAGCTTTCTTT.

A remark on this clonotype: Given a much more abundant clone one base away, this may be a read error. This rearrangement joins TRBV11-3 to TRBJ2-2, with 10 bases fitting TRBD1. From germline, CDR1 is SGHNT and CDR2 YENEEA. This CDR3 region has 12 residues. The CDR3, as DNA: TGTGCCAGCAGCTCCAGGACAGGGGGGCTGTTTTTT. It translates to CASSSRTGGLFF.

This clonotype turned up a few times. This chain joins TRBV29-1 and TRBJ2-3; the match to TRBD2 covers 11 bases. After removal of 4 bases from V and 4 bases from J, the junction contained 7 bases not matched to a gene. This CDR3 has 15 amino acids. Germline V gene data show CDR1 as SQVTM and CDR2 as ANQGSEA. The CDR3: CSVGVSGGDADTQYF. CDR3 nucleotide sequence: TGCAGCGTTGGGGTTAGCGGGGGGGATGCAGATACGCAGTATTTT.

This clonotype was counted between two and nine times. The chain combines TRBV20-1 with TRBJ2-1, with TRBD2 matching over 11 bases. V shed 6 bases and J 10 bases; nucleotides not matched to a gene: 14. Germline loops: CDR1 DFQATT, CDR2 SNEGSKA (reference sequence). This CDR3 is built from 15 residues. In DNA form, the CDR3 reads TGCAGTGCAAAAAGACTAGCGGGGTCCTCGGCGGAGCAGTTCTTC. Translated, it gives CSAKRLAGSSAEQFF.

The chain joins TRBV2 to TRBJ2-7, with no clear D. Germline CDR1 is SNHLY and CDR2 is FYNNEI. The CDR3 covers 14 residues. V lost 6 bases and J lost 3, with 15 bases in between. The CDR3 DNA sequence: TGTGCCAGCAGAGGTCTAGGCAATGTCTACGAGCAGTACTTC. It encodes CASRGLGNVYEQYF.

This clonotype was recorded once. V gene TRBV7-2 combines with J gene TRBJ1-2, with D hard to call. Trimming took off 8 bases at V and 8 bases at J, with 15 bases between the two ends. Germline V lookup: CDR1 SGHTA, CDR2 FQGNSA. The length of the CDR3 is 12 residues. The CDR3 region is CASGKYREGYTF. DNA for the CDR3: TGTGCCAGCGGAAAATACAGAGAGGGCTACACCTTC.

V is TRBV6-2 or TRBV6-3 and J is TRBJ2-5; a weak D match, TRBD2 (5 bases). The germline V gene encodes CDR1 MNHEY and CDR2 SVGEGT. This CDR3 spans 13 amino acids. Between the trimmed V and J ends, which lost 4 bases and 11 bases, there was a span of 17 bases. In nucleotides, the CDR3 is TGTGCCAGCAGTTCTGCCCTAGCACATGAGCAGTACTTC. The encoded protein is CASSSALAHEQYF.

Worth noting for this clonotype: One junction end disagrees with the germline gene, perhaps due to a read error. This chain joins TRBV6-6 and TRBJ2-1; D remains unclear. Germline assignment: CDR1 MNHNY and CDR2 SVGAGI (reference sequence). The CDR3 has 13 residues. The CDR3 nucleotides are TGTGCCGGCAGTTACTCGGTTTACAATGAGCAGTTCTTC. Translated: CAGSYSVYNEQFF.

The V call is TRBV9, the J call TRBJ2-3; D gene uncertain. V was shortened by 0 bases and J by 2 bases, with 10 bases between the two germline ends. The germline V gene encodes CDR1 SGDLS and CDR2 YYNGEE. The CDR3 extends over 15 amino acids. CDR3 in amino acids: CASSVELENTDTQYF. CDR3 coding DNA: TGTGCCAGCAGCGTAGAGCTAGAGAACACAGATACGCAGTATTTT.

CDR3 DNA sequence: TGTGCCAGCGCCGGATGGGGTGGCGAAAAACTGTTTTTT. Protein sequence: CASAGWGGEKLFF. V is TRBV5-6 and J is TRBJ1-4, with D unresolved. Per germline, CDR1 SGHDT and CDR2 YYEEEE. The CDR3 is 13 residues long. V lost 7 bases and J 8 bases, leaving 15 bases between the germline ends. The whole variable domain, remainder taken from reference TRBV5-6 and TRBJ1-4, is DAGVTQSPTHLIKTRGQQVTLRCSPKSGHDTVSWYQQALGQGPQFIFQYYEEEERQRGNFPDRFSGHQFPNYSSELNVNALLLGDSALYLCASAGWGGEKLFFGSGTQLSVL.

The V and J genes are TRBV6-5 and TRBJ2-5; TRBD2 aligns across 9 bases. The CDR3 has 16 amino acids. V lost 5 bases and J lost 1; bases outside the gene matches: 8. Germline V gives CDR1 MNHEY, CDR2 SVGAGI. The CDR3 bases are TGTGCCAGCAGTCTATTAGCGGGGGAGGGCCAAGAGACCCAGTACTTC. This codes for CASSLLAGEGQETQYF.

There are a few counts of this clonotype. The chain is built from TRBV6-5 and TRBJ2-7; D uncertain. Germline V gene sequence: CDR1 MNHEY, CDR2 SVGAGI. V was trimmed by 6 bases and J by 0 bases, leaving 9 bases between them. The CDR3 is 13 amino acids. CDR3 protein: CASRKTSSYEQYF. The CDR3 region has the DNA TGTGCCAGCAGAAAGACGAGCTCCTACGAGCAGTACTTC.

Of note for this clonotype: The junction does not match germline at one end; this may be a read error. The V gene is TRBV7-9, the J gene TRBJ2-1, with 9 bases identical to TRBD2. The CDR3 extends over 14 amino acids. Germline V lookup: CDR1 SEHNR, CDR2 FQNEAQ (reference sequence). The CDR3 here is CASSLSPLAGEQFF. The CDR3 region has the DNA TGTGCTAGCAGCTTGTCCCCCCTAGCGGGGGAGCAGTTCTTC.

In its sample, this clonotype was seen a few times. The genes are TRBV4-2 and TRBJ2-1; 7 positions match TRBD2. Per the germline V gene, CDR1 is LGHNA and CDR2 is YNFKEQ. The CDR3 is 15 residues long. Trimming took 4 bases from V and 2 from J; bases not matched to a gene: 5. CDR3: CASSRREFPYNEQFF. The CDR3 DNA is TGTGCCAGCAGCCGGCGGGAGTTCCCCTACAATGAGCAGTTCTTC.

This clonotype has a handful of counts. CDR3 amino acids: CASSYSGPWQPQHF. In DNA, the CDR3 is TGTGCCAGCAGTTACTCGGGTCCTTGGCAGCCCCAGCATTTT. The rearrangement joins TRBV6-2 or TRBV6-3 to TRBJ1-5, with D unclear. This CDR3 has 14 amino acids. Germline V gene sequence: CDR1 MNHEY, CDR2 SVGEGT. Trimming cost V 0 bases and J 7 bases, with 10 bases left between them.

This clonotype came up many times. This chain links TRBV5-5 with TRBJ2-7; D remains unclear. The CDR3 covers 11 residues. Germline CDR1 is SGHKS and CDR2 is YYEKEE (reference sequence). V was shortened by 0 bases and J by 6 bases, with 4 bases between the two germline ends. The CDR3 protein is CASSLVLEQYF. CDR3 DNA sequence: TGTGCCAGCAGCTTGGTTCTCGAGCAGTACTTC.

The chain employs TRBV6-8 and TRBJ2-3; 9 positions match TRBD2. The junction had 11 bases not matched to a gene; V was cut back by 6 bases and J by 1 base. The germline gives CDR1 MNHGY, CDR2 SAAAGT. The CDR3 extends over 17 amino acids. CDR3 bases: TGTGCCAGCAGACAGCACCTAGCGGGGCCCTGCACAGATACGCAGTATTTT. The encoded protein is CASRQHLAGPCTDTQYF.

This clonotype turned up a few times. V and J are TRBV13 and TRBJ2-7, with D tentatively TRBD1 or TRBD2 (6 bases each). CDR1 PRHDT and CDR2 FYEKMQ come from the germline V gene (reference sequence). Trimming removed 2 bases at V and 4 bases at J, with 15 bases between. This CDR3 has 15 residues. DNA of the CDR3: TGTGCCAGCAGCTTACAGGGGAGGCCCCCTTACGAGCAGTACTTC. Its translation: CASSLQGRPPYEQYF.

V gene TRBV12-3 or TRBV12-4 combines with J gene TRBJ1-2; D gene unclear. Trimming stripped 6 bases from V and 1 base from J, with 6 bases between. The CDR3 runs 12 residues. The CDR3 coding sequence is TGTGCCAGCAGGGAAGATAACTATGGCTACACCTTC. Amino acid sequence: CASREDNYGYTF.

The table lists this clonotype with a few counts. The chain joins TRBV12-3 or TRBV12-4 to TRBJ1-2, with D possibly TRBD1 on 6 matching bases. CDR3 size: 13 residues. Trimming removed 10 bases from V and 5 bases from J, with 17 bases in between. The CDR3 region has the DNA TGTGCCATCCGGGACACCGAAGGGTATGGCTACACCTTC. It specifies CAIRDTEGYGYTF.

The rearrangement uses TRBV6-6 and TRBJ1-2; 9 positions agree with TRBD1. The CDR3 has 16 residues. Germline V gives CDR1 MNHNY, CDR2 SVGAGI (reference sequence). V lost 2 bases to trimming and J lost 3 bases; unmatched junction nucleotides: 7. The CDR3 region is CASSYGQGQGHYGYTF. In DNA, the CDR3 is TGTGCCAGCAGTTACGGCCAGGGACAGGGCCACTATGGCTACACCTTC.